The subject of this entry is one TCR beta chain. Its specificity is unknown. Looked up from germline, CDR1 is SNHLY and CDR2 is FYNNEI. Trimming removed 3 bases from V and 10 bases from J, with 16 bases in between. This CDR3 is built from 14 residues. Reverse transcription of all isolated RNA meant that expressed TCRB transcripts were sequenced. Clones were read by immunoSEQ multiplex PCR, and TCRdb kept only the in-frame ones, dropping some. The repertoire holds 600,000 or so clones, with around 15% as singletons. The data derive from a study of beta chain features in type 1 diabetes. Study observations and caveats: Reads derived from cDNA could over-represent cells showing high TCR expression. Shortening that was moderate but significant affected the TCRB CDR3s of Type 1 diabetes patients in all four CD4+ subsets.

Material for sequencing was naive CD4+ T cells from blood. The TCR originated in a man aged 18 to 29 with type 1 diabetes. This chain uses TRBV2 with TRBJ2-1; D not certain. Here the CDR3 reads CASSDQAGRREQFF. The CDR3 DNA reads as TGTGCCAGCAGTGATCAGGCTGGCAGAAGGGAGCAGTTCTTC.